This T cell receptor (beta chain) was captured in a study of shared clonotypes between healthy human individuals. Study-wide results and caveats: Rarefaction analysis demonstrated incomplete sorted-subset sequencing notwithstanding large depth. Only a few donors were included, so the genetic and exposure-history diversity represented was limited.

A CD45RA+ naive subset and a CD45RA-negative memory subset were split from CD4+ cells. The data were produced by immunoSEQ multiplex PCR, yet TCRdb's version contains in-frame clones alone and is incomplete. The sample shows approximately 2.5 million clones, 93% of them seen only once. This clone appeared a single time. Its antigen remains unidentified. The CDR3 totals 16 residues. Germline V lookup: CDR1 SEHNR, CDR2 FQNEAQ (reference sequence). Between the trimmed V and J ends, which lost 3 bases and 3 bases, there was a span of 18 bases. What was sequenced was naive CD4+ T cells from PBMCs. The sample's subset: CD45RA+ positively selected. The gene calls are TRBV7-9 and TRBJ2-7, with D unclear. The origin of this receptor is a man younger than 35 in good health. Some clones in this sample may be carry-over from other donors' samples. CDR3 nucleotide sequence: TGTGCCAGCAGCTTTGCTTGGCAGGCCTCCTTCTACGAGCAGTACTTC. Protein sequence: CASSFAWQASFYEQYF. Supplemented by reference TRBV7-9 and TRBJ2-7, the full variable domain reads DTGVSQNPRHKITKRGQNVTFRCDPISEHNRLYWYRQTLGQGPEFLTYFQNEAQLEKSRLLSDRFSAERPKGSFSTLEIQRTEQGDSAMYLCASSFAWQASFYEQYFGPGTRLTVT.